The rows below give T cell receptor beta chains drawn from one sample of a study of STAT5B mutations in CD4+ large granular lymphocyte leukemia. The protocol was immunoSEQ multiplex PCR, while the TCRdb copy is restricted to in-frame clones and leaves out a portion. The top ten hold 4.4% of the sample, which has 32,000 or so clones, around four fifths seen once. What was sequenced was CD4+ T cells from blood buffy coats. The receptors stem from a human donor in good health. Both conserved end residues are part of each CDR3. The D gene is left open where the match is weak. Clone size is shown for a subset of rows, as once, few, many or a class of expanded clone.

clone_size: -; d_call: -; v_call: TRBV7-9; j_call: TRBJ2-7; cdr3_nt: TGTGCCAGCAGCTTAGTTCTACTGGGATTCAACGAGCAGTACTTC; cdr3_aa: CASSLVLLGFNEQYF
clone_size: -; d_call: -; v_call: TRBV29-1; j_call: TRBJ2-3; cdr3_nt: TGCAGCGTTGAGGAGCTTAGAGATACGCAGTATTTT; cdr3_aa: CSVEELRDTQYF
clone_size: -; d_call: -; v_call: TRBV2; j_call: TRBJ2-7; cdr3_nt: TGTGCCAGCAGGGGGCCCCGCCCCCACGAGCAGTACTTC; cdr3_aa: CASRGPRPHEQYF
clone_size: -; d_call: TRBD1; v_call: TRBV7-2; j_call: TRBJ2-7; cdr3_nt: TGTGCCAGCAGCTTAGTGGGACAGGACTCCTACGAGCAGTACTTC; cdr3_aa: CASSLVGQDSYEQYF
clone_size: -; d_call: -; v_call: TRBV6-5; j_call: TRBJ2-1; cdr3_nt: TGTGCCAGCAGCATAAGTGACGGGGCGTCCAATGAGCAGTTCTTC; cdr3_aa: CASSISDGASNEQFF
clone_size: -; d_call: TRBD1; v_call: TRBV6-5; j_call: TRBJ1-1; cdr3_nt: TGTGCCAGCAGTTTACACAGGGGGAACACTGAAGCTTTCTTT; cdr3_aa: CASSLHRGNTEAFF
clone_size: -; d_call: TRBD1; v_call: TRBV30; j_call: TRBJ2-7; cdr3_nt: TGTGCCTGGAGTGGATTTCGGTGGTCGGATACCGGGACAGGGAGAAGCTACGAGCAGTACTTC; cdr3_aa: CAWSGFRWSDTGTGRSYEQYF
clone_size: -; d_call: -; v_call: TRBV6-5; j_call: TRBJ1-1; cdr3_nt: TGTGCCAGCAGAAATAAGGGAATAGCTTTCTTT; cdr3_aa: CASRNKGIAFF
clone_size: -; d_call: TRBD1; v_call: TRBV28; j_call: TRBJ1-2; cdr3_nt: TGTGCCAGCAGTTTAGGGACAGGGTATGGCTACACCTTC; cdr3_aa: CASSLGTGYGYTF
clone_size: -; d_call: TRBD2; v_call: TRBV14; j_call: TRBJ2-5; cdr3_nt: TGTGCCAGCAGCCAGGTCAGCGGGGTGGTCGGGACCCAGTACTTC; cdr3_aa: CASSQVSGVVGTQYF
clone_size: -; d_call: -; v_call: TRBV5-1; j_call: TRBJ2-5; cdr3_nt: TGCGCCAGCACCTCGGGTACTATATCTCAAGAGACCCAGTACTTC; cdr3_aa: CASTSGTISQETQYF
clone_size: few; d_call: TRBD2; v_call: TRBV9; j_call: TRBJ2-3; cdr3_nt: TGTGCCAGCAGCGTAGAGGCGGGAGGCACAGATACGCAGTATTTT; cdr3_aa: CASSVEAGGTDTQYF
clone_size: -; d_call: TRBD2; v_call: TRBV12-5; j_call: TRBJ2-6; cdr3_nt: TGTGCTAGTGGTTTGGTACTTGGGACCTCGGGAGGCTCTGGGGCCAACGTCCTGACTTTC; cdr3_aa: CASGLVLGTSGGSGANVLTF
clone_size: -; d_call: -; v_call: TRBV6-1; j_call: TRBJ2-1; cdr3_nt: TGTGCCAGCAGACCCGCGGGGTCCTACAATGAGCAGTTCTTC; cdr3_aa: CASRPAGSYNEQFF
clone_size: -; d_call: TRBD1; v_call: TRBV19; j_call: TRBJ2-7; cdr3_nt: TGTGCCAGTAGTATCTCGCAGGGGGCGGCCTACGAGCAGTACTTC; cdr3_aa: CASSISQGAAYEQYF
clone_size: -; d_call: -; v_call: TRBV10-3; j_call: TRBJ2-3; cdr3_nt: TGTGCCATCAGTCAGGGCCCCCCCACAGATACGCAGTATTTT; cdr3_aa: CAISQGPPTDTQYF
clone_size: few; d_call: -; v_call: TRBV5-6; j_call: TRBJ2-7; cdr3_nt: TGTGCCAGCAGCTTGAAAACCGACTACGAGCAGTACTTC; cdr3_aa: CASSLKTDYEQYF
clone_size: -; d_call: -; v_call: TRBV2; j_call: TRBJ2-2; cdr3_nt: TGTGCCAGCAGCCTTAACGGGGAGCTGTTTTTT; cdr3_aa: CASSLNGELFF
clone_size: -; d_call: -; v_call: TRBV5-4; j_call: TRBJ1-1; cdr3_nt: TGTGCCAGCAGCTCCCCGCCGGAGAATCCGAAAGCTTTCTTT; cdr3_aa: CASSSPPENPKAFF
clone_size: once; d_call: TRBD2; v_call: TRBV30; j_call: TRBJ2-3; cdr3_nt: TGTGCCTGGATTGGGACTAGCGGAAGCACAGATACGCAGTATTTT; cdr3_aa: CAWIGTSGSTDTQYF
clone_size: -; d_call: -; v_call: TRBV2; j_call: TRBJ1-1; cdr3_nt: TGTGCCAGCAGTGAAGAGCAGGGGAACACTGAAGCTTTCTTT; cdr3_aa: CASSEEQGNTEAFF
clone_size: -; d_call: -; v_call: TRBV11-2; j_call: TRBJ2-3; cdr3_nt: TGTGCCAGCAGCTTGGGGACCGGCACAGATACGCAGTATTTT; cdr3_aa: CASSLGTGTDTQYF
clone_size: -; d_call: -; v_call: TRBV5-1; j_call: TRBJ2-7; cdr3_nt: TGCGCCAGCAGCTTGAGGCAGCCACCCTACGAGCAGTACTTC; cdr3_aa: CASSLRQPPYEQYF
clone_size: -; d_call: TRBD2; v_call: TRBV5-4; j_call: TRBJ2-7; cdr3_nt: TGTGCCAGCAGTATTGGGACTAGCGGCACTATCGGGCAGTACTTC; cdr3_aa: CASSIGTSGTIGQYF
clone_size: -; d_call: -; v_call: TRBV7-2; j_call: TRBJ2-2; cdr3_nt: TGTGCCAGCAGCTTAGTCGGGCCTACGAACACCGGGGAGCTGTTTTTT; cdr3_aa: CASSLVGPTNTGELFF
clone_size: -; d_call: -; v_call: TRBV7-2; j_call: TRBJ2-7; cdr3_nt: TGTGCCAGCAGCTTAGCCGCCTCATCAAATTACGAGCAGTACTTC; cdr3_aa: CASSLAASSNYEQYF
clone_size: few; d_call: TRBD2; v_call: TRBV9; j_call: TRBJ2-2; cdr3_nt: TGTGCCAGCAGCGTAACCAGCGGGAGAACCGGGGAGCTGTTTTTT; cdr3_aa: CASSVTSGRTGELFF
clone_size: -; d_call: -; v_call: TRBV9; j_call: TRBJ1-3; cdr3_nt: TGTGCCAGCAGCGCCAACACAGGTTTCAGTGGAAACACCATATATTTT; cdr3_aa: CASSANTGFSGNTIYF
clone_size: -; d_call: -; v_call: TRBV12-5; j_call: TRBJ1-2; cdr3_nt: TGTGCTAGTGGTTTGATTGGGACTCAGGGCTACACCTTC; cdr3_aa: CASGLIGTQGYTF
clone_size: -; d_call: -; v_call: TRBV18; j_call: TRBJ1-1; cdr3_nt: TGTGCCAGCTCACCAGAAAGGGGGAGGCTCGCGGCTGAAGCTTTCTTT; cdr3_aa: CASSPERGRLAAEAFF
clone_size: -; d_call: TRBD2; v_call: TRBV5-1; j_call: TRBJ2-1; cdr3_nt: TGCGCCAGCAGCCCGAGGCTAGCGGGAGGCATCAATGAGCAGTTCTTC; cdr3_aa: CASSPRLAGGINEQFF
clone_size: -; d_call: -; v_call: TRBV6-5; j_call: TRBJ2-3; cdr3_nt: TGTGCCAGCAGTTCCCCTACGGGGGCAGATACGCAGTATTTT; cdr3_aa: CASSSPTGADTQYF
clone_size: -; d_call: -; v_call: TRBV29-1; j_call: TRBJ2-1; cdr3_nt: TGCAGCACGGACAGCTACAATGAGCAGTTCTTC; cdr3_aa: CSTDSYNEQFF
clone_size: once; d_call: TRBD1; v_call: TRBV6-5; j_call: TRBJ1-1; cdr3_nt: TGTGCCAGCTCAACCAGGGGGGGACAGAACACTGAAGCTTTCTTT; cdr3_aa: CASSTRGGQNTEAFF
clone_size: -; d_call: TRBD2; v_call: TRBV10-3; j_call: TRBJ2-1; cdr3_nt: TGTGCCAGCCGTCTCCGGGAGGAAAATGAGCAGTTCTTC; cdr3_aa: CASRLREENEQFF
clone_size: -; d_call: -; v_call: TRBV28; j_call: TRBJ2-7; cdr3_nt: TGTGCCAGCAGTACCTCTCTTTTGGGGGAGCAGTACTTC; cdr3_aa: CASSTSLLGEQYF
clone_size: -; d_call: TRBD1; v_call: TRBV25-1; j_call: TRBJ2-1; cdr3_nt: TGTGCCACCAGCGGGACAGGGGGGTACAATGAGCAGTTCTTC; cdr3_aa: CATSGTGGYNEQFF
clone_size: few; d_call: -; v_call: TRBV28; j_call: TRBJ1-2; cdr3_nt: TGTGCCAGCCAGTTTATGGAAGGCACGGCAACAGGGCCCTATGGCTACACCTTC; cdr3_aa: CASQFMEGTATGPYGYTF
clone_size: -; d_call: -; v_call: TRBV6-5; j_call: TRBJ2-1; cdr3_nt: TGTGCCAGCAACTCCCCAGGAGGGAATGAGCAGTTCTTC; cdr3_aa: CASNSPGGNEQFF
clone_size: -; d_call: -; v_call: TRBV7-3; j_call: TRBJ2-2; cdr3_nt: TGTGCCAGCAGCTTATATGGGACATTGAACACCGGGGAGCTGTTTTTT; cdr3_aa: CASSLYGTLNTGELFF
clone_size: -; d_call: -; v_call: TRBV7-3; j_call: TRBJ1-1; cdr3_nt: TGTGCCAGCAGAAGTTCCATGAACACTGAAGCTTTCTTT; cdr3_aa: CASRSSMNTEAFF